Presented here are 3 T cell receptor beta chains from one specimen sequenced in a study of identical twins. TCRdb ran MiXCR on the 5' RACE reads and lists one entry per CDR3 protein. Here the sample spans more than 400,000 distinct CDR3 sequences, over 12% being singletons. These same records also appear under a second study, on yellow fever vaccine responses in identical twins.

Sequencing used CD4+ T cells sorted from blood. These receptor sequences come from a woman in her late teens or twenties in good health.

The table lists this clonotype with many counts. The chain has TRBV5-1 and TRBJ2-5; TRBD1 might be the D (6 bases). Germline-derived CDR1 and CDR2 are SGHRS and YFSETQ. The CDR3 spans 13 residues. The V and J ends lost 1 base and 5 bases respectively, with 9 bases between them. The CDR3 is CASSLSTGETQYF. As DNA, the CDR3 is TGCGCCAGCAGCTTGTCGACAGGCGAGACCCAGTACTTC.

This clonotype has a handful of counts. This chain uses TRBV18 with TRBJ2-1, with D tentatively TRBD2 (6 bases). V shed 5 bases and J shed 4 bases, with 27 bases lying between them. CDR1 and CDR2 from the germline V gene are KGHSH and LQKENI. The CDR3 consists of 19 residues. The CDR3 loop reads CASSSAGPGGGGSYNEQFF. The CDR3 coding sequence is TGTGCCAGCTCAAGTGCAGGACCCGGGGGAGGAGGGTCATACAATGAGCAGTTCTTC.

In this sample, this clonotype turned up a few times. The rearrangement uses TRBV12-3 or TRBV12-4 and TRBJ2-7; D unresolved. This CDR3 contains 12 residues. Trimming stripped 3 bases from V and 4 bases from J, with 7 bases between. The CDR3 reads CASSLRRYEQYF. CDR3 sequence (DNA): TGTGCCAGCAGTTTGCGGCGGTACGAGCAGTACTTC.